A single sample is the source of the 2 T cell receptor beta chains below, sequenced in a study of neurological immune-mediated disorders (dated by TCRdb to about 2019). Library construction relied on 5' RACE. Sequencing instrument: Illumina HiSeq 2500. The public reads were reprocessed in TCRdb via fastp at Q25 and MiXCR, keeping in-frame beta chains. Every distinct CDR3 protein forms one entry, paired with its most common genes and DNA. Across this sample there are around 66,000 distinct CDR3 sequences, with roughly 4.4% seen only once. The ten largest make up 2.2% of the sample. Sequencing input: PBMCs. All receptors derive from a woman in her 70s with multiple sclerosis.

The table lists this clonotype with many counts. V is TRBV20-1 and J is TRBJ2-1; 9 bases agree with TRBD2. V was clipped by 5 bases and J by 5 bases; unmatched bases: 4. Germline V gives CDR1 DFQATT, CDR2 SNEGSKA (reference sequence). The CDR3 loop spans 13 amino acids. The CDR3 loop reads CSALSGSDNEQFF. The CDR3 DNA sequence: TGCAGTGCTCTTAGCGGGAGCGACAATGAGCAGTTCTTC.

This clonotype was picked up a small number of times. The chain links TRBV5-1 to TRBJ1-6; 7 positions agree with TRBD1. Germline CDR1 and CDR2: SGHRS and YFSETQ. The CDR3 is made up of 16 amino acids. V trimming: 0 bases; J trimming: 5 bases; junction bases outside the gene matches: 5. The CDR3 DNA is TGCGCCAGCAGCTTGGTTGCTCAGGGGGATAATTCACCCCTCCACTTT. Translation gives CASSLVAQGDNSPLHF.